The 22 T cell receptor beta chains listed next were all sequenced from one sample in a study of shared clonotypes between healthy human individuals. The table came from immunoSEQ multiplex PCR; TCRdb's copy has only in-frame clones and leaves some out. The data show millions of clones, around 95% seen once. The sequenced sample consisted of naive CD4+ T cells sorted from blood. The subset: CD45RA+ positively selected. Receptors originate from a young man in good health.

The genes are TRBV28 and TRBJ2-7; D is possibly TRBD2 (6 bases). V was pared by 3 bases and J by 6 bases, with 15 bases between. CDR3 length equals 14 residues. Germline V gene data show CDR1 as MDHEN and CDR2 as SYDVKM. The CDR3 nucleotides are TGTGCCAGCAGTTTGGGGGGAGGACCCCTCGAGCAGTACTTC. Translation: CASSLGGGPLEQYF.

The rearrangement links TRBV6-5 to TRBJ1-2, with D possibly matching TRBD1 (6 bases). This CDR3 contains 12 residues. In germline, CDR1 is MNHEY, CDR2 SVGAGI. V lost 7 bases and J lost 8, with 14 bases in between. CDR3 nucleotides: TGTGCCAGCAACACAAGGGGGGGCGGCTACACCTTC. It codes for CASNTRGGGYTF.

This chain connects TRBV30 to TRBJ1-2; D gene uncertain. Germline lookup yields CDR1 GTSNPN and CDR2 SVGIG (reference sequence). The CDR3 is 15 amino acids. V was clipped by 0 bases and J by 6 bases, with 17 bases between them. The CDR3 DNA reads TGTGCCTGGAGTGTAAATACGCCGGCCGGGGATGGCTACACCTTC. This codes for CAWSVNTPAGDGYTF.

The count of this clone is one. The chain carries TRBV11-2 and TRBJ2-7; TRBD1 or TRBD2 may be the D gene (5 bases each). Germline loops: CDR1 SGHAT, CDR2 FQNNGV. This CDR3 spans 15 amino acids. Between the trimmed V and J ends, which lost 6 bases and 2 bases, there was a span of 17 bases. The DNA for the CDR3 is TGTGCCAGCAGGGTACCGGGACGTCTACCCTACGAGCAGTACTTC. Protein: CASRVPGRLPYEQYF.

The chain carries TRBV5-1 and TRBJ1-2; D call uncertain. The CDR3 has 14 residues. V was pared by 1 base and J by 8 bases, with 15 bases between. Germline values: CDR1 SGHRS, CDR2 YFSETQ. CDR3 residues: CASSLTQDSIGYTF. The CDR3 DNA is TGCGCCAGCAGCTTGACCCAGGATTCGATAGGCTACACCTTC.

The rearrangement uses TRBV6-5 and TRBJ2-7, with a weak D call TRBD2 (5 bases). The V gene's germline CDR1 is MNHEY and CDR2 SVGAGI. V dropped 0 bases and J dropped 3 bases, with 12 bases sitting between them. The CDR3 is 15 residues long. The CDR3 nucleotides are TGTGCCAGCAGTTACTCGATTACCGGGATCTACGAGCAGTACTTC. Its protein is CASSYSITGIYEQYF.

The rearrangement joins TRBV6-6 to TRBJ2-3; D uncertain. CDR3 size: 14 residues. Trimming removed 4 bases at V and 0 bases at J, with 8 bases between. Looked up from germline, CDR1 is MNHNY and CDR2 is SVGAGI (reference sequence). CDR3 loop: CASSFGSSTDTQYF. The CDR3 nucleotides read TGTGCCAGCAGTTTCGGCAGTAGCACAGATACGCAGTATTTT.

This clone appeared a single time. One end of the junction is discordant with germline, which a read error may explain. The V and J genes are TRBV7-8 and TRBJ1-2; 10 bases are shared with TRBD1. The CDR3 length is 13 residues. CDR1 and CDR2 (germline): SGHVS, FQNEAQ. CDR3 sequence (DNA): TGTGCCAGCAGTTCCCGGGACAGGGGATTACCGGACTTC. The encoded protein is CASSSRDRGLPDF.

The gene calls are TRBV7-9 and TRBJ2-7, with D unresolved. Trimming stripped 10 bases from V and 2 bases from J, with 15 bases between. Germline loops: CDR1 SEHNR, CDR2 FQNEAQ (reference sequence). This CDR3 has 13 amino acids. The CDR3 reads CATTPDKTYEQYF. The CDR3 DNA reads as TGTGCCACCACTCCAGACAAAACCTACGAGCAGTACTTC.

CDR3 sequence: CASSGQGKNTIYF. CDR3 bases: TGTGCCAGCAGTGGACAGGGGAAGAACACCATATATTTT. The chain carries TRBV2 and TRBJ1-3; 8 bases map to TRBD1. Germline assignment: CDR1 SNHLY and CDR2 FYNNEI. The CDR3 consists of 13 residues. V was pared by 4 bases and J by 7 bases, with 3 bases of the junction left unmatched. The whole variable domain, filled in from reference TRBV2 and TRBJ1-3, reads EPEVTQTPSHQVTQMGQEVILRCVPISNHLYFYWYRQILGQKVEFLVSFYNNEISEKSEIFDDQFSVERPDGSNFTLKIRSTKLEDSAMYFCASSGQGKNTIYFGEGSWLTVV.

The chain joins TRBV7-9 to TRBJ2-1; 8 nucleotides align to TRBD2. The CDR3 has 14 residues. The V and J ends lost 5 bases and 5 bases, in that order; junction bases with no gene match: 5. Germline V gene lookup returns CDR1 SEHNR and CDR2 FQNEAQ (reference sequence). The CDR3 spells CASSHSGLDNEQFF. The CDR3 DNA sequence: TGTGCCAGCAGCCATTCGGGACTAGACAATGAGCAGTTCTTC.

This chain uses TRBV19 with TRBJ2-5; D is undetermined. Germline CDR1 and CDR2: LNHDA and SQIVND (reference sequence). CDR3 length equals 14 residues. With 6 bases removed from V and 7 bases from J, the gap between germline ends came to 18 bases. The CDR3 loop reads CASSPMRKSGTQYF. DNA of the CDR3: TGTGCCAGTAGCCCGATGAGGAAATCGGGGACCCAGTACTTC.

Note on this clone: Distinct nucleotide sequences in the sample also encode this CDR3. The chain links TRBV19 to TRBJ2-7; 7 nucleotides agree with TRBD1. Looked up from germline, CDR1 is LNHDA and CDR2 is SQIVND (reference sequence). V was clipped by 3 bases and J by 2 bases; unmatched bases: 4. The CDR3 has 14 amino acids. CDR3 amino acids: CASSIGQGAYEQYF. The CDR3 DNA is TGTGCCAGTAGTATCGGCCAGGGGGCCTACGAGCAGTACTTC.

This rearrangement joins TRBV7-2 to TRBJ2-3, with TRBD2 as a possible D gene (6 bases). The germline gives CDR1 SGHTA, CDR2 FQGNSA. Trimming cost V 3 bases and J 6 bases, with 13 bases left between them. This CDR3 contains 14 residues. The CDR3 bases are TGTGCCAGCAGCTTCCGGGGGAGACCCGATACGCAGTATTTT. It codes for CASSFRGRPDTQYF.

This clone was detected once. The chain carries TRBV7-9 and TRBJ2-7; 7 bases align to TRBD2. Germline V gives CDR1 SEHNR, CDR2 FQNEAQ (reference sequence). The CDR3 is 14 residues long. After removal of 0 bases from V and 5 bases from J, the junction contained 4 bases not matched to a gene. CDR3 sequence: CASSLAGGSNEQYF. The CDR3 DNA reads TGTGCCAGCAGCTTAGCGGGAGGGAGCAACGAGCAGTACTTC.

With respect to this clone: The sample contains more than one DNA sequence encoding this CDR3. V usage is TRBV27 and J usage is TRBJ2-7, with D perhaps assigned TRBD1 or TRBD2 (5 bases each). The germline CDR1 and CDR2 sequences are MNHEY and SMNVEV (reference sequence). CDR3 length: 14 amino acids. V lost 6 bases to trimming and J lost 2 bases, with 14 bases between them. The CDR3 nucleotides are TGTGCCAGCAGCCCGAGGGACCGACCCTACGAGCAGTACTTC. Its translation: CASSPRDRPYEQYF.

The V and J genes are TRBV28 and TRBJ2-7; TRBD1 or TRBD2 may be the D gene (5 bases each). Germline V gene lookup returns CDR1 MDHEN and CDR2 SYDVKM. The CDR3 length is 15 residues. V lost 6 bases and J 0 bases, leaving 15 bases between the germline ends. The CDR3 DNA is TGTGCCAGCAGCCAAAACCGGGACGGCTCCTACGAGCAGTACTTC. Its translation: CASSQNRDGSYEQYF.

The V call is TRBV10-3, the J call TRBJ2-4, with 7 bases fitting TRBD2. Per germline, CDR1 ENHRY and CDR2 SYGVKD. The CDR3 is 16 residues long. With V trimmed by 3 bases and J by 1 base, 6 bases remained unmatched. DNA of the CDR3: TGTGCCATCAGTGAAAAGGGAGGGATGGCCAAAAACATTCAGTACTTC. Translated, it gives CAISEKGGMAKNIQYF.

This rearrangement joins TRBV6-1 to TRBJ2-2; 11 bases map to TRBD1. CDR1 and CDR2 from the germline V gene are MNHNS and SASEGT. The CDR3 is made up of 15 amino acids. With 5 bases clipped from V and 9 bases from J, the junction kept 8 bases outside the gene matches. CDR3 in DNA: TGTGCCAGCAGTCGGCGGACAGGGGGCGCCAGGGAGCTGTTTTTT. Encoded protein: CASSRRTGGARELFF.

This clone was detected once. CDR3 DNA sequence: TGTGCCAGCAGCTTGGTAAATACGGGACAGGGCTACGAGCAGTACTTC. Its protein product is CASSLVNTGQGYEQYF. The V call is TRBV5-6, the J call TRBJ2-7, with TRBD1 identical over 9 bases. V shed 0 bases, J shed 3 bases, and the junction held 7 bases outside the gene matches. Germline V gene sequence: CDR1 SGHDT, CDR2 YYEEEE. CDR3 length equals 16 residues.

The rearrangement links TRBV9 to TRBJ1-2; D ambiguous. This CDR3 is 12 amino acids long. Trimming cost V 1 base and J 7 bases, with 8 bases left between them. Germline V CDR1 and CDR2: SGDLS, YYNGEE. The DNA for the CDR3 is TGTGCCAGCAGCGTAAGCGGGGTTGGCTACACCTTC. It yields the protein CASSVSGVGYTF.

The V gene is TRBV6-1, the J gene TRBJ1-5, with D perhaps matching TRBD1 (5 bases). In germline, CDR1 is MNHNS, CDR2 SASEGT. This CDR3 region has 13 residues. The V and J ends lost 5 bases and 6 bases respectively, with 11 bases between them. The CDR3 DNA is TGTGCCAGCAGTTCCCCCCAGGGTCAGCCCCAGCATTTT. Residues: CASSSPQGQPQHF.